The entry below describes one TCR beta chain. Its matching antigen is unknown. This sample is drawn from a study of identical twins. Broader study findings: Conclusions relied on cross-sectional statistical analysis, not following the same donors.

This CDR3 comprises 15 residues. V was clipped by 8 bases and J by 4 bases; unmatched bases: 11. TCRdb reprocessed the 5' RACE reads via MiXCR and lists one record per CDR3 protein. The table has 250,000 or so distinct CDR3 sequences, 9.5% to 15% seen once. The same data also contributed to another study, on yellow fever vaccine responses in identical twins.

This receptor was identified in a woman under 30 in good health. Sequencing used memory (CD45RO+) T cells sorted from blood. V gene TRBV12-3 or TRBV12-4 combines with J gene TRBJ2-5; 9 nucleotides agree with TRBD2. CDR3 protein: CASSKKSGGRETQYF. The CDR3 DNA reads as TGTGCCAGCTCGAAGAAAAGCGGGGGGCGAGAGACCCAGTACTTC.